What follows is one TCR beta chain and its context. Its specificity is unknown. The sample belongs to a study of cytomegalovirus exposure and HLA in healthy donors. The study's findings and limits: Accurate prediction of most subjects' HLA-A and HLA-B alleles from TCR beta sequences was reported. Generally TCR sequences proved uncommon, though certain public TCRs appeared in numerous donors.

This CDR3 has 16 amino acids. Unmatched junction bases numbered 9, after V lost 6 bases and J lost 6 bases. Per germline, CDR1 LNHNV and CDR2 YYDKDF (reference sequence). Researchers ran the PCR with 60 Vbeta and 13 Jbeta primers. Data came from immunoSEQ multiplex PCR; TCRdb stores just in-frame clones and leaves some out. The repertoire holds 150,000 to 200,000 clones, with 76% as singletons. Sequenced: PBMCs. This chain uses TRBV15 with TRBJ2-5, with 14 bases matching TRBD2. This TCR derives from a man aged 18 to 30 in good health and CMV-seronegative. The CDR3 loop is CATRDDGTSGRKTQYF. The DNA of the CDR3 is TGTGCCACCAGAGACGATGGGACTAGCGGGAGAAAGACCCAGTACTTC.